This TCR beta chain was documented in a study of cytomegalovirus exposure and HLA in healthy donors. Germline CDR1 MDHEN, CDR2 SYDVKM. J lost 4 bases, V lost 3 bases, and 11 bases had no gene match. The CDR3 runs to 16 residues. Vbeta (60) and Jbeta (13) primers were used in the PCR. Measured with immunoSEQ multiplex PCR; TCRdb has only the in-frame clones, and not every one. The data include 45,000 to 55,000 clones; the top ten clones carry about 25%. The chain links TRBV28 to TRBJ1-2, with 7 bases matching TRBD1. Material: PBMCs. The clonotype comes from a man aged 35-49 years in good health and CMV-seropositive. CDR3 sequence reads: CASSFFTGTDIYGYTF. The CDR3 bases are TGTGCCAGCAGTTTCTTCACCGGGACAGATATCTATGGCTACACCTTC.